A selection of T cell receptor beta chains follows, all from one sample in a study of long-term antiretroviral therapy in people with HIV. This table comes from immunoSEQ multiplex PCR, and its TCRdb copy is limited to in-frame clones, with some not included. The top ten clones hold roughly 8.9% of a sample with about 24,000 clones, about 91% of them seen once. This specimen was unsorted PBMCs, taken 1.8 years before starting antiretroviral therapy. The source is a man aged 50 to 60 with HIV. The CDR3 runs from the conserved cysteine through the conserved F or W. Each record gives: CDR3 protein, CDR3 DNA, J gene, D gene, clone size, V gene. D genes are given only for firm matches. Size is omitted from some rows. Given values are once, few, many or a class for expanded clones.

CDR3aa: CATSSGQASETQYF
CDR3nt: TGTGCCACCTCCTCGGGACAGGCCTCAGAGACCCAGTACTTC
j_gene: TRBJ2-5
d_gene: TRBD1
abundance: -
v_gene: TRBV27

CDR3aa: CASSHERNTGELFF
CDR3nt: TGCGCCAGCAGCCACGAAAGAAACACCGGGGAGCTGTTTTTT
j_gene: TRBJ2-2
d_gene: -
abundance: -
v_gene: TRBV5-1

CDR3aa: CAISGLQGGGYTF
CDR3nt: TGTGCCATCAGTGGGTTACAGGGGGGTGGCTACACCTTC
j_gene: TRBJ1-2
d_gene: TRBD1
abundance: few
v_gene: TRBV10-3

CDR3aa: CASTGQGATNEKLFF
CDR3nt: TGTGCCAGCACCGGACAGGGTGCAACTAATGAAAAACTGTTTTTT
j_gene: TRBJ1-4
d_gene: TRBD1
abundance: -
v_gene: TRBV2

CDR3aa: CASSLELSVEQYF
CDR3nt: TGTGCCAGCAGCTTAGAGCTTAGCGTCGAGCAGTACTTC
j_gene: TRBJ2-7
d_gene: -
abundance: -
v_gene: TRBV11-2

CDR3aa: CASSLQGAWGYGYTF
CDR3nt: TGTGCCAGCAGTTTACAAGGGGCATGGGGTTATGGCTACACCTTC
j_gene: TRBJ1-2
d_gene: -
abundance: -
v_gene: TRBV6-5

CDR3aa: CASHTGGYGYTF
CDR3nt: TGTGCCAGCCATACAGGGGGCTATGGCTACACCTTC
j_gene: TRBJ1-2
d_gene: TRBD1
abundance: once
v_gene: TRBV28

CDR3aa: CASSVGAGVNYGYTF
CDR3nt: TGTGCCAGCAGCGTAGGGGCAGGGGTGAACTATGGCTACACCTTC
j_gene: TRBJ1-2
d_gene: -
abundance: -
v_gene: TRBV9

CDR3aa: CASSPQEGTEAFF
CDR3nt: TGTGCCAGCAGCCCCCAAGAGGGGACTGAAGCTTTCTTT
j_gene: TRBJ1-1
d_gene: -
abundance: -
v_gene: TRBV7-9

CDR3aa: CASSFLPGELFF
CDR3nt: TGTGCCAGCAGTTTTCTCCCCGGGGAGCTGTTTTTT
j_gene: TRBJ2-2
d_gene: -
abundance: -
v_gene: TRBV27

CDR3aa: CASSLGHRVNTEAFF
CDR3nt: TGTGCCAGCAGCTTGGGGCACAGGGTGAACACTGAAGCTTTCTTT
j_gene: TRBJ1-1
d_gene: -
abundance: -
v_gene: TRBV5-6

CDR3aa: CASSLGLPGLSYEQYF
CDR3nt: TGTGCCAGCAGCTTGGGGTTACCAGGGTTGTCCTACGAGCAGTACTTC
j_gene: TRBJ2-7
d_gene: -
abundance: -
v_gene: TRBV7-2

CDR3aa: CASCSGELETQYF
CDR3nt: TGTGCCAGCTGTTCAGGGGAATTGGAGACCCAGTACTTC
j_gene: TRBJ2-5
d_gene: -
abundance: -
v_gene: TRBV28

CDR3aa: CASSIGGSNYGYTF
CDR3nt: TGTGCCAGTAGTATAGGGGGCAGTAACTATGGCTACACCTTC
j_gene: TRBJ1-2
d_gene: -
abundance: -
v_gene: TRBV19

CDR3aa: CASSPSLRGSSYGYTF
CDR3nt: TGCGCCAGCAGCCCCTCGCTCAGGGGCTCTAGCTATGGCTACACCTTC
j_gene: TRBJ1-2
d_gene: -
abundance: -
v_gene: TRBV4-1

CDR3aa: CASSPADRGQSSEQYF
CDR3nt: TGTGCCAGCTCACCAGCGGACAGGGGACAAAGTAGCGAGCAGTACTTC
j_gene: TRBJ2-7
d_gene: TRBD1
abundance: -
v_gene: TRBV18

CDR3aa: CASSLDAGGRHEQYF
CDR3nt: TGTGCCAGCAGCCTGGACGCGGGGGGCCGCCACGAGCAGTACTTC
j_gene: TRBJ2-7
d_gene: TRBD2
abundance: -
v_gene: TRBV5-4

CDR3aa: CASSPTGVSSSYNEQFF
CDR3nt: TGTGCCAGCAGTCCTACAGGGGTCTCGAGCTCCTACAATGAGCAGTTCTTC
j_gene: TRBJ2-1
d_gene: TRBD1
abundance: -
v_gene: TRBV2

CDR3aa: CASSWVLSDETQYF
CDR3nt: TGTGCCAGCAGCTGGGTCCTATCGGATGAGACCCAGTACTTC
j_gene: TRBJ2-5
d_gene: -
abundance: -
v_gene: TRBV7-8

CDR3aa: CASSPSLVLVVGQFF
CDR3nt: TGTGCCAGCAGCCCAAGTCTAGTATTGGTAGTCGGGCAGTTCTTC
j_gene: TRBJ2-1
d_gene: -
abundance: once
v_gene: TRBV13

CDR3aa: CASSDSVRGGTDTQYF
CDR3nt: TGTGCCAGCAGCGACTCCGTCCGGGGGGGCACAGATACGCAGTATTTT
j_gene: TRBJ2-3
d_gene: -
abundance: -
v_gene: TRBV21-1

CDR3aa: CASSLGVNTEAFF
CDR3nt: TGTGCCAGCAGCTTAGGGGTGAACACTGAAGCTTTCTTT
j_gene: TRBJ1-1
d_gene: -
abundance: -
v_gene: TRBV11-2

CDR3aa: CASRRASGQPQHF
CDR3nt: TGTGCCAGCAGACGAGCCAGTGGGCAGCCCCAGCATTTT
j_gene: TRBJ1-5
d_gene: -
abundance: few
v_gene: TRBV7-2

CDR3aa: CASSLGGSDYGYTF
CDR3nt: TGTGCCAGCAGCTTAGGTGGGTCCGACTATGGCTACACCTTC
j_gene: TRBJ1-2
d_gene: -
abundance: -
v_gene: TRBV7-2

CDR3aa: CASSSHSGGLDTQYF
CDR3nt: TGTGCCAGCAGCTCCCATAGCGGGGGGCTGGATACGCAGTATTTT
j_gene: TRBJ2-3
d_gene: TRBD2
abundance: -
v_gene: TRBV7-2

CDR3aa: CASSKPGTSEDCSSSYEQYF
CDR3nt: TGTGCCAGCAGCAAACCCGGGACTAGCGAGGATTGCTCTAGCTCCTACGAGCAGTACTTC
j_gene: TRBJ2-7
d_gene: -
abundance: -
v_gene: TRBV21-1

CDR3aa: CASSLPGAGRNTEAFF
CDR3nt: TGTGCCAGCAGCTTGCCAGGGGCGGGTAGAAACACTGAAGCTTTCTTT
j_gene: TRBJ1-1
d_gene: -
abundance: once
v_gene: TRBV5-6

CDR3aa: CASRLRATEQFF
CDR3nt: TGTGCCAGCAGGCTCCGGGCCACCGAGCAGTTCTTC
j_gene: TRBJ2-1
d_gene: -
abundance: -
v_gene: TRBV6-6

CDR3aa: CASNLGSPGTSGNTIYF
CDR3nt: TGTGCCAGCAACCTTGGTAGTCCGGGGACCTCTGGAAACACCATATATTTT
j_gene: TRBJ1-3
d_gene: -
abundance: -
v_gene: TRBV21-1

CDR3aa: CASSEAHRTDIYEQYF
CDR3nt: TGTGCCAGCAGTGAAGCGCATCGGACAGATATCTACGAGCAGTACTTC
j_gene: TRBJ2-7
d_gene: -
abundance: -
v_gene: TRBV6-1

CDR3aa: CASSPVSLNTGELFF
CDR3nt: TGTGCCAGCAGCCCGGTTAGCCTGAACACCGGGGAGCTGTTTTTT
j_gene: TRBJ2-2
d_gene: -
abundance: -
v_gene: TRBV7-3

CDR3aa: CASSYFGPGQSYGYTF
CDR3nt: TGTGCCAGCAGTTACTTCGGACCAGGGCAGAGCTATGGCTACACCTTC
j_gene: TRBJ1-2
d_gene: -
abundance: -
v_gene: TRBV6-5

CDR3aa: CASSVTPPGGYTF
CDR3nt: TGTGCCAGCAGCGTGACTCCCCCGGGAGGCTACACCTTC
j_gene: TRBJ1-2
d_gene: -
abundance: -
v_gene: TRBV7-2

CDR3aa: CASSFGGGRNYEQYF
CDR3nt: TGTGCCAGCAGCTTCGGGGGGGGCAGAAACTACGAGCAGTACTTC
j_gene: TRBJ2-7
d_gene: TRBD2
abundance: -
v_gene: TRBV5-8

CDR3aa: CSVEAKLVWGYEGNTEAFF
CDR3nt: TGCAGCGTTGAAGCAAAGCTCGTATGGGGGTATGAAGGGAACACTGAAGCTTTCTTT
j_gene: TRBJ1-1
d_gene: -
abundance: -
v_gene: TRBV29-1

CDR3aa: CASSIDRASGSTGELFF
CDR3nt: TGTGCCAGTAGTATCGACAGGGCCTCCGGGAGCACCGGGGAGCTGTTTTTT
j_gene: TRBJ2-2
d_gene: -
abundance: -
v_gene: TRBV19

CDR3aa: CASSDLPRSANF
CDR3nt: TGTGCCAGCAGTGACCTTCCGCGGTCCGCCAACTTC
j_gene: TRBJ2-7
d_gene: -
abundance: -
v_gene: TRBV28

CDR3aa: CASSRTGSGANVLTF
CDR3nt: TGTGCCAGCAGTCGGACAGGCTCTGGGGCCAACGTCCTGACTTTC
j_gene: TRBJ2-6
d_gene: TRBD1
abundance: -
v_gene: TRBV6-1

CDR3aa: CASSPGTGNSGANVLTF
CDR3nt: TGTGCCAGCAGCCCCGGGACAGGGAACTCTGGGGCCAACGTCCTGACTTTC
j_gene: TRBJ2-6
d_gene: TRBD1
abundance: -
v_gene: TRBV11-3

CDR3aa: CASSSQGSRGEQFF
CDR3nt: TGCGCCAGCAGCTCCCAGGGGTCACGGGGTGAGCAGTTCTTC
j_gene: TRBJ2-1
d_gene: -
abundance: -
v_gene: TRBV5-1

CDR3aa: CASSPQVDFTGTQYF
CDR3nt: TGTGCCAGCAGCCCCCAGGTTGACTTTACGGGGACCCAGTACTTC
j_gene: TRBJ2-5
d_gene: -
abundance: few
v_gene: TRBV7-9